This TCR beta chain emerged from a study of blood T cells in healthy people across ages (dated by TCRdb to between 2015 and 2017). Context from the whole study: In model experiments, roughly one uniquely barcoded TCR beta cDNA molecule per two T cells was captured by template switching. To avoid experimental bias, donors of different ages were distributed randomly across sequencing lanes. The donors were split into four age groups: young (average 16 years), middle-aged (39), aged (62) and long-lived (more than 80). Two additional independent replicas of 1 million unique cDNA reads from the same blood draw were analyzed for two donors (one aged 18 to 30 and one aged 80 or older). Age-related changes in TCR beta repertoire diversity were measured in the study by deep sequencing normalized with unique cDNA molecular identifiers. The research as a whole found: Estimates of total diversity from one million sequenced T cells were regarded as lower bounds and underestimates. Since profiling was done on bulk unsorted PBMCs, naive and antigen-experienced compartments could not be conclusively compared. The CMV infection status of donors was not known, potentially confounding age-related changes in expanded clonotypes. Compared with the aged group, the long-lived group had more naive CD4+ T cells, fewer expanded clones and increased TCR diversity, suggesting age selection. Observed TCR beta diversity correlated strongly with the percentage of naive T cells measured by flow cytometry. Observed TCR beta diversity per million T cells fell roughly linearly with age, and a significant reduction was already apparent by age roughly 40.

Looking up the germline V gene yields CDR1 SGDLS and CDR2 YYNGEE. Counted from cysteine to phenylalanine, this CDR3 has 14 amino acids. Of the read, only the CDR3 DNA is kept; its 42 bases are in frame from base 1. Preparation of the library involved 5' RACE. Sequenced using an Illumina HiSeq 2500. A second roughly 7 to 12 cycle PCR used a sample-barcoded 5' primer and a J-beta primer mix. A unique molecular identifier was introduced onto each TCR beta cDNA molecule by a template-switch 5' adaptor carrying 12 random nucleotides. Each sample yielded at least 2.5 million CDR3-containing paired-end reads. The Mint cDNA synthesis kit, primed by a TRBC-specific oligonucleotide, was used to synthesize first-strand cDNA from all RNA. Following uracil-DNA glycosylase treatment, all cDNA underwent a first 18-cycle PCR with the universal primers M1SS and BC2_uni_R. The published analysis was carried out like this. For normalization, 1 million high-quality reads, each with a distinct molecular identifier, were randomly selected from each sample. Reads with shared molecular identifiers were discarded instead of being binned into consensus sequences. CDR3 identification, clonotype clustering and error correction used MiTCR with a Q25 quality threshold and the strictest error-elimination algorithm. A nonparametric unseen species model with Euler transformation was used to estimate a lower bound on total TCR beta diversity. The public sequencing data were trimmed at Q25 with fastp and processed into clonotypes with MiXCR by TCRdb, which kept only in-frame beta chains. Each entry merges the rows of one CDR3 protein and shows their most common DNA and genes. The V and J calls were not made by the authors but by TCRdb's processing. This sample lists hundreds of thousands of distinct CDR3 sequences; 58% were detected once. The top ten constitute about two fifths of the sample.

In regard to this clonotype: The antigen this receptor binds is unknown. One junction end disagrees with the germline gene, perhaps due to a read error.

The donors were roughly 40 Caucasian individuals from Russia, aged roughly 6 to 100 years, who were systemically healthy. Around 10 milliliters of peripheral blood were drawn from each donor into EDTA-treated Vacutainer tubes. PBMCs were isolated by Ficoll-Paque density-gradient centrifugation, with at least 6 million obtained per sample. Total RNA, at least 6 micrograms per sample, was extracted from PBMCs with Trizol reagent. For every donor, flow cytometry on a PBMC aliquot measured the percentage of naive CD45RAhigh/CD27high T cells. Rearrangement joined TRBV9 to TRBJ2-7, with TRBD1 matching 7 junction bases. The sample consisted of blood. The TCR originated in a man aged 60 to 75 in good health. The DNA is TGTGCCTGCAGCGTAGACCCAGGGGGCTACGAGCAGTACTTC. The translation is CACSVDPGGYEQYF.